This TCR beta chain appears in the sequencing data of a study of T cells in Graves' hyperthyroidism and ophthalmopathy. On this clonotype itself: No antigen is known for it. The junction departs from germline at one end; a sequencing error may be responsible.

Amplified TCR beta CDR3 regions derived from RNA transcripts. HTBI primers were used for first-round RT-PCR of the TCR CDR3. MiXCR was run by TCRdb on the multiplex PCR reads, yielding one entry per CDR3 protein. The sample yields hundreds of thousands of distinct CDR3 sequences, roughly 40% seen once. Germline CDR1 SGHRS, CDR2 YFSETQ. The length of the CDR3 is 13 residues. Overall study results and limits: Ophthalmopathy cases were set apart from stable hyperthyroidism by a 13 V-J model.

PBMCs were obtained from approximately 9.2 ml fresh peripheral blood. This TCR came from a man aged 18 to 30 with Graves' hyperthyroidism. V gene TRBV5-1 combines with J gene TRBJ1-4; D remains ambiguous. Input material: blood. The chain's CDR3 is CASNLVPNEKLFF. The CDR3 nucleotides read TGCGCCAGCAACTTGGTCCCGAATGAAAAACTGTTTTTT.